One and the same sample provided the 23 T cell receptor beta chains below, sequenced in a study of beta chain features in type 1 diabetes. Study-level findings and limits: Type 1 diabetes patients had TCRB CDR3s that were shorter (moderately but significantly so) in all four CD4+ subsets.

Of the isolated RNA, all was reverse transcribed, and so the sequenced material was expressed TCRB transcripts. The protocol was immunoSEQ multiplex PCR, while the TCRdb copy is restricted to in-frame clones and leaves out a portion. The sample has fewer than 350,000 clones, approximately 16% seen once. Their antigen targets remain unknown. Sequenced input: naive CD4+ T cells from blood. These receptors were collected from a young man with type 1 diabetes.

This chain connects TRBV7-9 to TRBJ1-1; no firm D call. The germline V gene encodes CDR1 SEHNR and CDR2 FQNEAQ (reference sequence). V gave up 6 bases and J gave up 4 bases, with 15 bases separating them. The CDR3 contains 14 residues. CDR3 in DNA: TGTGCCAGCAGTCCCGAGAGGGATGTCACTGAAGCTTTCTTT. Translated: CASSPERDVTEAFF.

In its sample, this clone was seen a few times. The rearrangement joins TRBV7-2 to TRBJ2-5; 7 positions match TRBD2. CDR1 is SGHTA and CDR2 is FQGNSA in the germline V gene. The CDR3 loop spans 15 amino acids. The trim removed 7 bases at V and 6 bases at J, leaving 14 bases unmatched. CDR3 sequence: CASTRGTGRGKTQYF. DNA of the CDR3: TGTGCCAGCACCCGAGGGACGGGGAGGGGCAAGACCCAGTACTTC.

There are a few counts of this clone. The chain recombines TRBV15 with TRBJ2-3, with 7 bases matching TRBD1. With V trimmed by 0 bases and J by 6 bases, 6 bases remained unmatched. The V gene's germline CDR1 is LNHNV and CDR2 YYDKDF (reference sequence). This CDR3 is built from 15 residues. CDR3 amino acids: CATSRDFWDSDTQYF. The CDR3 bases are TGTGCCACCAGCAGAGACTTCTGGGACAGTGATACGCAGTATTTT.

This clone was picked up a small number of times. The genes are TRBV29-1 and TRBJ2-7; TRBD2 agrees at 10 bases. CDR1 SQVTM and CDR2 ANQGSEA come from the germline V gene. Trimming at V came to 5 bases and at J to 2 bases, leaving 3 bases not matched to a gene. This CDR3 spans 13 amino acids. The CDR3 coding sequence is TGCAGCGTTTCGGGACTAGCGACCTACGAGCAGTACTTC. Encoded protein: CSVSGLATYEQYF.

As concerns this clone: An end of the junction does not agree with germline; a read error may underlie this. The chain links TRBV2 to TRBJ2-3; TRBD2 is a possible D gene (5 bases). This CDR3 contains 14 residues. Per germline, CDR1 SNHLY and CDR2 FYNNEI. CDR3: CAGSPRVAADTQYF. The CDR3 DNA sequence: TGTGCCGGCAGCCCGCGGGTGGCAGCAGATACGCAGTATTTT.

This clone was found a few times. The chain uses TRBV19 and TRBJ2-2, with 7 nucleotides matching TRBD1. This CDR3 is 14 amino acids long. Germline V lookup: CDR1 LNHDA, CDR2 SQIVND (reference sequence). V dropped 9 bases and J dropped 3; count of bases not matched to a gene: 7. CDR3 sequence reads: CASNRGKYTGELFF. The DNA for the CDR3 is TGTGCCAGCAACAGGGGAAAGTACACCGGGGAGCTGTTTTTT.

CDR3: CASSPAPRGRSYEQYF. CDR3 DNA sequence: TGTGCCAGCAGCCCCGCCCCCAGGGGTCGCTCCTACGAGCAGTACTTC. V is TRBV5-4 and J is TRBJ2-7; maybe TRBD1 (6 bases). The CDR3 totals 16 residues. CDR1 and CDR2 (germline): SGHNT, YYREEE (reference sequence). Deletions cut 4 bases from V and 0 bases from J, with 17 bases between.

This clone has more than one count but fewer than ten. This sequence joins TRBV29-1 and TRBJ1-1, with D possibly matching TRBD1 (5 bases). The CDR3 totals 15 residues. Germline V CDR1 and CDR2: SQVTM, ANQGSEA. V dropped 6 bases and J dropped 4 bases, with 21 bases sitting between them. Written as DNA, the CDR3 is TGCAGCGTGGACCGAAGGGGCGGCTACCGCACTGAAGCTTTCTTT. It yields the protein CSVDRRGGYRTEAFF.

This clone was counted a few times. The chain links TRBV5-6 to TRBJ1-5; D is unclear. Per germline, CDR1 SGHDT and CDR2 YYEEEE. CDR3 size: 14 residues. V shed 2 bases and J shed 4 bases, with 10 bases lying between them. CDR3 residues: CASSFWASNQPQHF. DNA for the CDR3: TGTGCCAGCAGCTTTTGGGCATCAAATCAGCCCCAGCATTTT. Full variable domain (missing parts from reference TRBV5-6 and TRBJ1-5): DAGVTQSPTHLIKTRGQQVTLRCSPKSGHDTVSWYQQALGQGPQFIFQYYEEEERQRGNFPDRFSGHQFPNYSSELNVNALLLGDSALYLCASSFWASNQPQHFGDGTRLSIL.

In its sample, this clone was seen a few times. The J gene is TRBJ2-7, the V gene TRBV18; 7 bases fit TRBD1. The trim removed 9 bases at V and 1 base at J, leaving 6 bases unmatched. CDR3 length equals 13 residues. Germline CDR1 KGHSH, CDR2 LQKENI. The CDR3 sequence is CASQQDRSYEQYF. The CDR3 bases are TGTGCCAGTCAGCAGGACAGGTCCTACGAGCAGTACTTC.

The CDR3 loop reads CASGGRASRPDIQQYF. The CDR3 DNA reads as TGTGCCAGCGGAGGGAGGGCCTCTCGGCCAGATATCCAGCAGTACTTC. The gene calls are TRBV7-9 and TRBJ2-7; 7 bases match TRBD2. Germline trimming cut 8 bases from V and 8 bases from J; bases unmatched to any gene: 21. Germline V CDR1 and CDR2: SEHNR, FQNEAQ (reference sequence). This CDR3 region has 16 residues.

The chain has TRBV28 and TRBJ2-1, with 13 positions matching TRBD2. The germline V gene has CDR1 MDHEN and CDR2 SYDVKM. The V gene end was trimmed by 5 bases and the J gene end by 7 bases; junction bases not matched to a gene: 5. This CDR3 contains 15 residues. CDR3 residues: CASSPPTSGRNEQFF. The CDR3 DNA reads as TGTGCCAGCAGTCCCCCGACTAGCGGGAGGAATGAGCAGTTCTTC.

This clone was seen a few times. J is TRBJ1-1 and V is TRBV19, with D uncertain. This CDR3 is built from 15 residues. Germline V gives CDR1 LNHDA, CDR2 SQIVND (reference sequence). V was shortened by 8 bases and J by 2 bases, with 18 bases between the two germline ends. The CDR3 here is CASVAAPGLNTEAFF. CDR3 sequence (DNA): TGTGCCAGTGTAGCCGCGCCGGGGTTAAACACTGAAGCTTTCTTT.

The CDR3 here is CAWGTGIRAFF. As DNA, the CDR3 is TGTGCCTGGGGAACAGGGATAAGGGCTTTCTTT. This rearrangement joins TRBV30 to TRBJ1-1, with D maybe TRBD1 (6 bases). The CDR3 is 11 amino acids. Germline CDR1 GTSNPN, CDR2 SVGIG (reference sequence). V shed 5 bases and J shed 11 bases, with 15 bases lying between them.

The chain uses TRBV29-1 and TRBJ1-1, with D unclear. Trimming cost V 6 bases and J 0 bases, with 11 bases left between them. Looked up from germline, CDR1 is SQVTM and CDR2 is ANQGSEA. The length of the CDR3 is 13 residues. The CDR3 region is CSVVTLMNTEAFF. The CDR3 DNA sequence: TGCAGCGTGGTGACACTCATGAACACTGAAGCTTTCTTT.

This clone came up a few times. The gene calls are TRBV5-1 and TRBJ2-7; 7 bases map to TRBD1. With 4 bases clipped from V and 2 bases from J, the junction kept 15 bases outside the gene matches. Germline CDR1 is SGHRS and CDR2 is YFSETQ. CDR3 length: 17 residues. CDR3 sequence: CASSTRDSQGHPYEQYF. Here the CDR3 DNA reads TGCGCCAGCAGCACCCGGGACAGTCAAGGTCATCCCTACGAGCAGTACTTC.

The table lists this clone with a few counts. This chain connects TRBV2 to TRBJ2-1, with 14 nucleotides matching TRBD2. The germline V gene encodes CDR1 SNHLY and CDR2 FYNNEI. V shed 6 bases and J 15 bases; nucleotides not matched to a gene: 10. This CDR3 has 14 amino acids. CDR3: CASRGTSGSWSRFF. In DNA, the CDR3 is TGTGCCAGCAGGGGGACTAGCGGGAGCTGGAGTCGGTTCTTC.

On this clone itself: The junction departs from germline at one end; a sequencing error may be responsible. This chain connects TRBV7-9 to TRBJ2-7; TRBD1 might be the D (5 bases). The V gene's germline CDR1 is SEHNR and CDR2 FQNEAQ (reference sequence). This CDR3 contains 12 residues. CDR3 sequence reads: CASSLSAGNYVF. DNA for the CDR3: TGTGCCAGCAGCTTAAGCGCAGGGAACTACGTCTTC.

The chain combines TRBV11-2 with TRBJ1-1; D call uncertain. This CDR3 is 13 amino acids long. The ends were cut back, 5 bases at V and 0 bases at J, with 7 bases in the middle. Germline loops: CDR1 SGHAT, CDR2 FQNNGV. CDR3 residues: CASSLQLNTEAFF. In DNA form, the CDR3 reads TGTGCCAGCAGCCTCCAGTTGAACACTGAAGCTTTCTTT.

J is TRBJ2-3 and V is TRBV19, with TRBD2 as a possible D gene (6 bases). CDR1 is LNHDA, CDR2 SQIVND, per germline (reference sequence). This CDR3 is 13 amino acids long. Trimming stripped 6 bases from V and 3 bases from J, with 10 bases between. This chain's CDR3 is CASREGGTDTQYF. The CDR3 DNA follows: TGTGCCAGTAGGGAGGGTGGAACAGATACGCAGTATTTT.

V gene TRBV11-2 combines with J gene TRBJ2-1; possible D gene TRBD2, 5 bases. Germline V gives CDR1 SGHAT, CDR2 FQNNGV. The germline V and J ends were trimmed by 3 bases and 7 bases, with 7 bases remaining between them. The CDR3 runs to 12 residues. The CDR3 region is CASSFGGNEQFF. Written as DNA, the CDR3 is TGTGCCAGCAGCTTCGGAGGTAATGAGCAGTTCTTC.

This clone was picked up one time. V and J are TRBV18 and TRBJ2-3; a weak D match, TRBD2 (6 bases). This CDR3 comprises 14 residues. Germline CDR1 KGHSH, CDR2 LQKENI. V was shortened by 6 bases and J by 6 bases, with 16 bases between the two germline ends. The CDR3 region is CASSLSGVSDTQYF. In nucleotides, the CDR3 is TGTGCCAGCTCCCTGTCGGGGGTGTCCGATACGCAGTATTTT. Variable domain in full (rest from reference TRBV18 and TRBJ2-3): NAGVMQNPRHLVRRRGQEARLRCSPMKGHSHVYWYRQLPEEGLKFMVYLQKENIIDESGMPKERFSAEFPKEGPSILRIQQVVRGDSAAYFCASSLSGVSDTQYFGPGTRLTVL.

This clone occurred a few times. The V and J genes are TRBV7-2 and TRBJ2-5; no clear D. The CDR3 length is 13 residues. V lost 2 bases and J 2 bases, leaving 6 bases between the germline ends. Germline lookup yields CDR1 SGHTA and CDR2 FQGNSA. In nucleotides, the CDR3 is TGTGCCAGCAGCTTATCAGGTCAAGAGACCCAGTACTTC. It translates to CASSLSGQETQYF. Combining the CDR3 with reference TRBV7-2 and TRBJ2-5 gives the whole variable domain GAGVSQSPSNKVTEKGKDVELRCDPISGHTALYWYRQSLGQGLEFLIYFQGNSAPDKSGLPSDRFSAERTGGSVSTLTIQRTQQEDSAVYLCASSLSGQETQYFGPGTRLLVL.